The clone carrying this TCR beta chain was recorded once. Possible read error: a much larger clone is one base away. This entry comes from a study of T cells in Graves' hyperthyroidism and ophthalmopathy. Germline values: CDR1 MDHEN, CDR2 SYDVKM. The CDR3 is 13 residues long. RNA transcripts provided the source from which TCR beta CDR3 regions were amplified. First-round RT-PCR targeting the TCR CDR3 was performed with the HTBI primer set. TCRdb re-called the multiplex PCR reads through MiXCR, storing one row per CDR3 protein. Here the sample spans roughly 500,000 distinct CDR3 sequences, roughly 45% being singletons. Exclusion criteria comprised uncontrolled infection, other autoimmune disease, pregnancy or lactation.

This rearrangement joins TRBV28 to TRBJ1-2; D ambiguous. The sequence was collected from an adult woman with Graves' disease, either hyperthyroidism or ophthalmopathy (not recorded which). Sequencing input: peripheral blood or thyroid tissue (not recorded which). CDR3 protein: CAGRRGQDYGYTF. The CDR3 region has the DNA TGTGCCGGCAGGCGAGGCCAGGACTATGGCTACACCTTC.